This T cell receptor beta chain is from a study of cytomegalovirus exposure and HLA in healthy donors (dated by TCRdb to 2015 to 2018). Concerning the study at large: An earlier analysis of approximately 640 of the donors reported roughly 270 Gb of sequence data and some 120 million unique TCR beta sequences from 150 million to 200 million T cells. An earlier analysis of a few hundred of the donors applied high-throughput TCR beta sequencing to assess whether each TCR beta V gene segment acted as functional or pseudogenic. Using immunosequencing, the study profiled T cell repertoires from about 620 subjects and related those repertoires to cytomegalovirus serostatus. An early release covering about 600 HLA-typed donors comprised approximately 300 gigabases of sequencing data and approximately 80 million unique TCR sequences. In a later genetic analysis, genome-wide SNP genotypes for 398 of the 666 donors were used, and that subset was treated as a discovery cohort. Class I and class II HLA loci were covered by the typing at four-digit resolution. Donor age, sex, ethnicity and CMV serostatus were compiled alongside the repertoire data. A handful of DR-DQ haplotypes were handled as single units for association and clustering because linkage in the cohort was strong. The genetic ancestry cluster associated with self-reported Caucasian donors included 80% to 90% of the 398 genotyped donors. High-throughput TCR immunosequencing, statistical association of individual TCRs with disease status, and machine learning were combined to predict cytomegalovirus infection status. Across 398 genotyped donors of the cohort, an average of about 240,000 unique TCR beta nucleotide sequences per donor were sequenced, and roughly 20% of those sequences were non-productive. All discovery cohort repertoires had been generated using a single sequencing platform. The aim of the study was to test whether cataloging public T cell receptors could identify signatures of past pathogen exposure. Rather than drawing on any new phenotypic data, the later analysis identified candidate immune exposures from TCR beta sequences and the way those sequences occurred across donors. A later analysis re-examined previously published TCR beta repertoires from over 500 donors and added high-resolution HLA genotyping to investigate patterns of TCR occurrence. The number of typed donors differed by locus: roughly 629-640 for A, B, C, DRB1 and DQB1; roughly 510 for DQA1; fewer than 610 for DPA1; and 450 to 480 for DPB1. Besides the first cohort of some 670 subjects, a separate validation cohort made up of over 100 different subjects was used.

The cohort was made up of several hundred healthy bone marrow donors. At the time of sampling, every cohort member was nominally healthy, though immune exposures that went unrecorded were likely present. The donor was CMV seropositive and was included in the group of 289 seropositive cohort members. A peripheral blood sample was collected from each donor, and TCR beta sequencing was performed on peripheral blood mononuclear cells. The Qiagen DNeasy Blood Extraction Kit was used to extract genomic DNA from the blood cell samples. On the study overall, not on this receptor specifically: Strong co-occurrence of HLA alleles, especially DR and DQ, made assigning TCR associations to individual alleles difficult. HLA typing was unavailable for some donors at each locus, so association tests used only the typed subset. Most CMV-associated TCR beta chains appeared to be HLA-restricted in a later analysis, and the HLA associations seemed to be driven largely by CMV exposure. A later analysis reported that several top co-occurrence clusters appeared linked to parvovirus B19, influenza, CMV and Epstein-Barr virus. For the cohort, immune exposure information was limited to CMV serostatus. In an earlier analysis of some 540 of the donors, most TCR beta V segments appeared in productive rearrangements about 87% or about 30% of the time, broadly matching IMGT annotations. The classifier was reported to diagnose cytomegalovirus status with high specificity and sensitivity in both the original and validation cohorts. The sequencing pipeline was judged likely to have produced a cluster of highly shared sequence variants as a technical artifact. Correlated functional status among segregating V segments might be attributable to linkage disequilibrium, but an unknown experimental factor could not be ruled out. Roughly uniform sequencing depth across donors was assumed in presence/absence analyses, although this assumption may not hold. A later analysis found that HLA-associated TCR beta chains were more clonally expanded and had lower generation probabilities than equally common non-associated chains. In vitro tests confirmed that three of the cytomegalovirus-associated TCR beta chains recognize cytomegalovirus antigens. A further reported finding was that TCR beta sequences accurately predicted the HLA-A and HLA-B alleles for most subjects in the first cohort. This cohort had only TCR beta chains sequenced, and the lack of alpha or paired-chain data limited which features could be detected. Some IMGT-functional V segments, including TRBV6-2 and TRBV6-3, could not be distinguished by the 87-base-pair reads and were therefore excluded. An association between a missense DCLRE1C variant and V-gene and J-gene trimming of TCR beta chains was found in a later genetic analysis and replicated in an independent cohort. According to a later genetic analysis, donors in an Asian-associated ancestry cluster had fewer N-insertions in productive TCRs than the approximately 690-donor mean. In a later analysis, 15,000 to 20,000 TCR beta sequences were associated with specific HLA alleles at a false discovery rate of 0.05. In a later analysis, TCR association rates were found to vary across HLA loci, with the most associated TCRs seen for DRB1 alleles and the fewest for HLA-C alleles. Because counts were too low, about 17 rarely observed V segments, including chromosome 9 orphons, were excluded from the earlier analysis of 500 to 700 of the donors. In the study, about 150 TCR beta chains were listed as associated with cytomegalovirus. The authors suggested that the approach could potentially be extended to other disease states and immunological phenotypes. Most TCR sequences were seen in very few donors, while some public TCRs were found in many individuals.

CDR1 and CDR2, looked up from the germline V gene, are LGHNA and YSLEER. The CDR3 runs 17 amino acids, cysteine and phenylalanine included. Of all the DNA, just the CDR3 is kept, 51 bases in frame from base 1. Trimming accounts for 2 bases at V and 4 bases at J, while the number of junction bases matched to no gene is 10. Turning to this clone: The target of this receptor is not known. Qualities for individual bases were not recorded, and no much larger clone is one base off.

Library preparation used the immunoSEQ multiplex PCR assay. The multiplex PCR relied on a mix of 60 forward primers for TCR Vbeta segments and 13 reverse primers for TCR Jbeta segments. A multiplex PCR assay on genomic DNA amplified the CDR3 region of rearranged TCR beta genes. Amplified TCR beta libraries were sequenced as 87-base-pair reads on the Illumina HiSeq System. The paper's processing steps were these. A later analysis tallied 70 million to 100 million unique TCR beta chains across the 700 or so repertoires, and around 10 million of those chains were shared by two or more donors. Raw reads were error-corrected and collapsed into unique sequences by a nearest-neighbor algorithm in which closely related sequences were merged to remove PCR and sequencing errors. Alignment of CDR3 sequences to IMGT reference sequences was used to assign V, D and J gene segments. For a sequence to be retained, a match of at least six nucleotides to both a V gene segment and a J gene segment was required. A rearrangement counted as productive if the CDR3 had no stop codons and remained in frame with V and J, and every other rearrangement counted as non-productive. Following IMGT convention, CDR3 was defined as the stretch from the second conserved V-encoded cysteine up to the conserved J-encoded phenylalanine. The earlier analysis of some 600 of the donors excluded sequences that lacked an unambiguous match to a single V gene segment. In an earlier analysis of approximately 610 of the donors, V segments were called functional above 56.7% productive rearrangements and were called segregating when the between-donor standard deviation exceeded 5%. To diagnose cytomegalovirus status from the catalog of TCR beta chain sequences, a statistical classification framework was built. In a later analysis, TCR nucleotide sequences were compared against IMGT/GENE-DB human TR gene sequences so that V and J genes could be assigned. Using the TCRdist pipeline, a later analysis assigned CDR3 sequences along with most-parsimonious VDJ recombination scenarios. In a later analysis, each TCR beta chain was defined by its CDR3 amino acid sequence together with its V-gene family, and reads without a unique V-gene family were excluded. As a way to deal with suspected cross-contamination and a sequencing artifact, a later analysis dropped over 550 nucleotide sequences that were highly shared and had low generation probability. In a later analysis, a clonal expansion index was calculated for each public chain from normalized within-repertoire ranks of inferred template counts. In a later analysis, generation probabilities were computed using a VDJ recombination model fitted to out-of-frame rearrangements, and the results were checked against IGoR. In a later analysis, hypergeometric tests were used to score TCR-TCR, TCR-HLA and TCR-CMV co-occurrence, with a repertoire-size bias correction applied to TCR pairs. A later analysis estimated false discovery rates by permuting HLA or CMV assignments 20 times. In a later analysis, co-occurring TCRs were grouped with DBSCAN, and TCRdist sequence similarity was added when clustering was performed within HLA-allele-positive subsets. Co-occurrence clustering excluded repertoires with fewer than 30,000 or more than 120,000 public chains, plus five with anomalous nucleotide sharing. Sourced from immuneACCESS, this table was stored by TCRdb with only in-frame sequences that have V and J called. A share of the clones is absent; for the studies checked, an unresolved V gene accounts for under half, and the remainder has no known explanation. V and J calls and clone size come straight from that table; D and trimming were deduced from the DNA. Present in this sample are 130,000 to 150,000 clones, over 70% of which were seen just once. The top ten clones comprise about 6.8% of the sample.

Sequencing was carried out using PBMCs. This sequence originates from a middle-aged man in good health and CMV-seropositive. The chain is made from TRBV4-3 and TRBJ2-3; 9 nucleotides in the junction match TRBD1. In nucleotides, the sequence is TGCGCCAGCAGCCAACGGGACAGGGAAGAATTCCCAGATACGCAGTATTTT. The translation is CASSQRDREEFPDTQYF.